The entry that follows covers one TCR beta chain sequence. These data are taken from a study of OX40 agonist ivuxolimab in advanced cancers. Trimming stripped 3 bases from V and 4 bases from J, with 12 bases between. The CDR3 is 14 residues long. Per the germline V gene, CDR1 is LNHDA and CDR2 is SQIVND (reference sequence). The protocol was immunoSEQ multiplex PCR, while the TCRdb copy is restricted to in-frame clones and leaves out a portion. The sample shows roughly 70,000 clones, around 85% of them seen only once. The sequencing here drew on CD4+ or CD8+ T cells sorted from blood, taken in a trial of the OX40 agonist ivuxolimab. The chain links TRBV19 to TRBJ1-1; D might be TRBD1 (6 bases). The origin of this receptor is an adult with an advanced solid tumor such as melanoma, head and neck, liver or kidney cancer. Here the CDR3 DNA reads TGTGCCAGTAGTATTAACAGGGAGGCCACTGAAGCTTTCTTT. Translation gives CASSINREATEAFF. Full variable domain (rest looked up from reference TRBV19 and TRBJ1-1): DGGITQSPKYLFRKEGQNVTLSCEQNLNHDAMYWYRQDPGQGLRLIYYSQIVNDFQKGDIAEGYSVSREKKESFPLTVTSAQKNPTAFYLCASSINREATEAFFGQGTRLTVV.